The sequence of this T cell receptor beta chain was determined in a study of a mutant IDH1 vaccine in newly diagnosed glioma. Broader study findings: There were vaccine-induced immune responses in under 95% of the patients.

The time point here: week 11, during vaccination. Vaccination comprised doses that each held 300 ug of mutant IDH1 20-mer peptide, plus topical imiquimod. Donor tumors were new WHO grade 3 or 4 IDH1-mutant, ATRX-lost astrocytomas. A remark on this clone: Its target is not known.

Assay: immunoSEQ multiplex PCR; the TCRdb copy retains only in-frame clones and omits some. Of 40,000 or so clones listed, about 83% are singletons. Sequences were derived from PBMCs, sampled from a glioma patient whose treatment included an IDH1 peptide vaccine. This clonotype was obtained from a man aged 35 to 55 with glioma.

CDR3 loop: CASSRLADSTDTQYF. Written as DNA, the CDR3 is TGTGCCAGTAGCAGACTAGCAGATAGCACAGATACGCAGTATTTT. The gene calls are TRBV19 and TRBJ2-3; TRBD2 matches at 7 bases. The V segment lost 6 bases and the J segment 0 bases; nucleotides outside the gene matches: 6. Germline V gene lookup returns CDR1 LNHDA and CDR2 SQIVND (reference sequence). This CDR3 has 15 amino acids.